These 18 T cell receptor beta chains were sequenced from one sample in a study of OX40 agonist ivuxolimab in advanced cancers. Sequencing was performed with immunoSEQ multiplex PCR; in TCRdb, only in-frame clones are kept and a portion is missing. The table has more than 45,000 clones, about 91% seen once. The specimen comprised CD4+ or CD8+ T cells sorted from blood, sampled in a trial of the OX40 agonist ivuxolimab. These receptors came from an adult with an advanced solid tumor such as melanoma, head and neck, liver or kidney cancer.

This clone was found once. The CDR3 nucleotides are TGTGCTAGTGGTTTCCTCCTACCGGGCCAGCCGCACAATGAGCAGTTCTTC. Translating gives CASGFLLPGQPHNEQFF. The gene calls are TRBV12-5 and TRBJ2-1; D not resolved. Trimming left V 3 bases short and J 5 bases short, with 20 bases between. This CDR3 is built from 17 residues. Germline V lookup: CDR1 LGHNT, CDR2 FRNRAP.

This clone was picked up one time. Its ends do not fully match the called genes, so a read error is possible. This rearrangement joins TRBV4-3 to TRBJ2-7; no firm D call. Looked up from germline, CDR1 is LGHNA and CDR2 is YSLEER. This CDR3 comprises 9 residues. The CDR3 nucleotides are TGCGCCAGCAGCCAAGGAGGCCACTTC. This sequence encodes CASSQGGHF.

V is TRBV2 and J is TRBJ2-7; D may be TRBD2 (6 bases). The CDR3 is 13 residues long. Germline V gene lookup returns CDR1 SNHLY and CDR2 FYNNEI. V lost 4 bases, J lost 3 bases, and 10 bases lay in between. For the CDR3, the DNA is TGTGCCAGCAGTGGTCCGGGAGACTACGAGCAGTACTTC. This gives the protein CASSGPGDYEQYF. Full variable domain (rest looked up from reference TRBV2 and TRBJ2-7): EPEVTQTPSHQVTQMGQEVILRCVPISNHLYFYWYRQILGQKVEFLVSFYNNEISEKSEIFDDQFSVERPDGSNFTLKIRSTKLEDSAMYFCASSGPGDYEQYFGPGTRLTVT.

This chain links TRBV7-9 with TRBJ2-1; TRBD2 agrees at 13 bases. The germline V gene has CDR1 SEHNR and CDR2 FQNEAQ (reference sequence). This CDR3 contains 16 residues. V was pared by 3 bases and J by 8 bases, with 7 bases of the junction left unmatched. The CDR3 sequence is CASSFGLAGVGDEQFF. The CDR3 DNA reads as TGTGCCAGCAGCTTCGGACTAGCGGGAGTAGGAGATGAGCAGTTCTTC.

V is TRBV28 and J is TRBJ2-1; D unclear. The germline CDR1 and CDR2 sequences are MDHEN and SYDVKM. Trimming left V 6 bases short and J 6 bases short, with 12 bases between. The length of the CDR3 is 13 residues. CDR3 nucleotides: TGTGCCAGCAGGGCCCTCGGATCCAATGAGCAGTTCTTC. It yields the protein CASRALGSNEQFF.

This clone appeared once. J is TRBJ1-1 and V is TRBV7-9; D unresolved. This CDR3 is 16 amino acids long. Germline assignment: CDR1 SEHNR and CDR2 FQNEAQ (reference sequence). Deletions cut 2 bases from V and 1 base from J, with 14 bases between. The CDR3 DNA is TGTGCCAGCAGCTTATTTTCTAACGACAAGAACACTGAAGCTTTCTTT. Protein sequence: CASSLFSNDKNTEAFF.

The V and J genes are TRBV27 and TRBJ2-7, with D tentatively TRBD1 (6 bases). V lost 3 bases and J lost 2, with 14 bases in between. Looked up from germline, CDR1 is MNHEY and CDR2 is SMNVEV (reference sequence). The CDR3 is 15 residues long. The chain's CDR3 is CASSFAAGATYEQYF. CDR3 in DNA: TGTGCCAGCAGTTTTGCGGCAGGGGCGACCTACGAGCAGTACTTC.

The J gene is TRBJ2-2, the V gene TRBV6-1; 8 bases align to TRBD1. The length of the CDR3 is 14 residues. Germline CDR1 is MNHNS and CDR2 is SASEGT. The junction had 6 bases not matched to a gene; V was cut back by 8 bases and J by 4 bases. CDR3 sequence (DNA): TGTGCCAGCGGCACAGGGGGTGCCACCGGGGAGCTGTTTTTT. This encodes CASGTGGATGELFF.

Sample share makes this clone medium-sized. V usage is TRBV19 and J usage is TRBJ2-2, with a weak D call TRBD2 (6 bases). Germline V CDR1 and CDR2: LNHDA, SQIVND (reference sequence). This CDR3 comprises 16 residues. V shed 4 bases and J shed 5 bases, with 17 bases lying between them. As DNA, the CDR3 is TGTGCCAGTAGTACCCGGACTAACACGGGGACCGGGGAGCTGTTTTTT. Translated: CASSTRTNTGTGELFF.

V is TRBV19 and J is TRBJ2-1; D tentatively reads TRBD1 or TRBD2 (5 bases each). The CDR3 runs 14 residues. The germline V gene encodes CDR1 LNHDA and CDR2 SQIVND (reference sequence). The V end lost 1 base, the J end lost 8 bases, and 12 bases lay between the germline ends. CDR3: CASSIGGGGYEQFF. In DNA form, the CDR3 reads TGTGCCAGTAGTATAGGAGGTGGGGGTTATGAGCAGTTCTTC.

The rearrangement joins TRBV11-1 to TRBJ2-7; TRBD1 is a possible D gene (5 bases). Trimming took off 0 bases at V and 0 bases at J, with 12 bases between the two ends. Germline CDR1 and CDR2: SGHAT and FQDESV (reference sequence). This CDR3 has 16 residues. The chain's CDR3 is CASSLALTDSSYEQYF. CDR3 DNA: TGTGCCAGCAGCTTAGCGCTAACTGACAGCTCCTACGAGCAGTACTTC.

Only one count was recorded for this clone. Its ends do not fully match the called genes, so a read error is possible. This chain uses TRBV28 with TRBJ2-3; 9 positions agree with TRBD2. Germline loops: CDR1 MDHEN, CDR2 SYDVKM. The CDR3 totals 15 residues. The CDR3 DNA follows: TGTGCCAGCAGTTTTGAGGGGACTAGCAGAGATACGCAGTATTTT. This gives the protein CASSFEGTSRDTQYF.

The CDR3 DNA sequence: TGTGCCAGCAGGTCTCTAGCGTCAGATACGCAGTATTTT. Residues: CASRSLASDTQYF. This rearrangement joins TRBV7-2 to TRBJ2-3, with D possibly TRBD2 on 6 matching bases. CDR3 length: 13 residues. V was shortened by 6 bases and J by 4 bases, with 11 bases between the two germline ends. The germline gives CDR1 SGHTA, CDR2 FQGNSA.

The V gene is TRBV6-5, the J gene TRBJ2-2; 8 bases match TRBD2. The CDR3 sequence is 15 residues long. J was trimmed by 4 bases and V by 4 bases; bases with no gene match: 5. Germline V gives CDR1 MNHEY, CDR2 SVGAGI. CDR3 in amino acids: CASSSSGGPTGELFF. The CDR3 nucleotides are TGTGCCAGCAGTTCATCGGGAGGGCCCACCGGGGAGCTGTTTTTT.

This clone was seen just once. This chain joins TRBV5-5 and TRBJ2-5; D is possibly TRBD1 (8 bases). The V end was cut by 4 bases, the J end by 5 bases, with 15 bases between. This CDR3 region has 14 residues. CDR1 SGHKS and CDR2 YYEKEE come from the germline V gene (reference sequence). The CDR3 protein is CASSPLQGGETQYF. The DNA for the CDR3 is TGTGCCAGCAGCCCACTACAGGGGGGGGAGACCCAGTACTTC.

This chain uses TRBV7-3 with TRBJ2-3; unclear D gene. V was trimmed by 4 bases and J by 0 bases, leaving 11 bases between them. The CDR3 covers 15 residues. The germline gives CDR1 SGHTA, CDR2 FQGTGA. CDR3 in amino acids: CASSSTGSSTDTQYF. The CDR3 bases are TGTGCCAGCAGCTCAACGGGCAGTAGCACAGATACGCAGTATTTT.

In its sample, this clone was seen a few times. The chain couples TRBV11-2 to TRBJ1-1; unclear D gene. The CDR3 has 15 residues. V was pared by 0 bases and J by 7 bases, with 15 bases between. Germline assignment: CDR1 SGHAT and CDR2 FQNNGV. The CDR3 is CASSLDLGRKSEAFF. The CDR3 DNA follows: TGTGCCAGCAGCTTAGATCTGGGCAGGAAGAGTGAAGCTTTCTTT. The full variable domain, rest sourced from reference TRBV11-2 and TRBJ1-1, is EAGVAQSPRYKIIEKRQSVAFWCNPISGHATLYWYQQILGQGPKLLIQFQNNGVVDDSQLPKDRFSAERLKGVDSTLKIQPAKLEDSAVYLCASSLDLGRKSEAFFGQGTRLTVV.

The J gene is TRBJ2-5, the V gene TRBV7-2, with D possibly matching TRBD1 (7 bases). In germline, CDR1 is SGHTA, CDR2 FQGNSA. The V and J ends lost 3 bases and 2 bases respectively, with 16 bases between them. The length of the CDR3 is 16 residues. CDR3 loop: CASSLNRGTAQETQYF. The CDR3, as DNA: TGTGCCAGCAGCTTGAACCGCGGGACAGCTCAAGAGACCCAGTACTTC.